Sequencing of this TCR beta chain was carried out in a study of breast tumors, draining lymph nodes, adjacent tissues. Study-wide results and limits: Compared with lymph nodes, tumors were less diverse; compared with nontumor tissue, more.

Germline CDR1 reads WSHSY; CDR2 reads SAAADI. V was pared by 6 bases and J by 2 bases, with 16 bases between. The CDR3 runs 15 residues. TCRdb analysed the multiplex PCR reads with MiXCR anew, one entry per CDR3 protein. The sample consists of 150,000 to 200,000 distinct CDR3 sequences, 30% to 35% of them appearing once. The lymph nodes were axillary draining lymph nodes from breast cancer patients. This clonotype appeared many times. Antigen unknown. The chain couples TRBV10-2 to TRBJ1-2, with D possibly TRBD1 on 6 matching bases. The sequenced sample was axillary lymph node tissue. The origin of this receptor is a female donor with breast cancer. Some clones in this sample may be carry-over from other donors' samples. DNA of the CDR3: TGCGCCAGCAGGCCCGGGGGGGGCACGAACTATGGCTACACCTTC. Translated, it gives CASRPGGGTNYGYTF.